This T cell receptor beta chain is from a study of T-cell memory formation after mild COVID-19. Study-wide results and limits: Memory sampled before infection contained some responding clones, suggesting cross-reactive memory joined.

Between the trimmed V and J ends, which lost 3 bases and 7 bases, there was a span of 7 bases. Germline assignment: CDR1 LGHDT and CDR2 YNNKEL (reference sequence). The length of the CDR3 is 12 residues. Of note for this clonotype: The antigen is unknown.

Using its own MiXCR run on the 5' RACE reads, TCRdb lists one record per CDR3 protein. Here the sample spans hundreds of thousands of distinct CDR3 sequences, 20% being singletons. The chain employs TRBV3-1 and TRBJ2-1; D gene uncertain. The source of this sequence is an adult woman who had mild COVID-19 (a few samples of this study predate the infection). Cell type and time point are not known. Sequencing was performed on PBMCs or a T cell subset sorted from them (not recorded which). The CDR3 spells CASSQSGNEQFF. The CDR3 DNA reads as TGTGCCAGCAGCCAGTCCGGGAATGAGCAGTTCTTC.